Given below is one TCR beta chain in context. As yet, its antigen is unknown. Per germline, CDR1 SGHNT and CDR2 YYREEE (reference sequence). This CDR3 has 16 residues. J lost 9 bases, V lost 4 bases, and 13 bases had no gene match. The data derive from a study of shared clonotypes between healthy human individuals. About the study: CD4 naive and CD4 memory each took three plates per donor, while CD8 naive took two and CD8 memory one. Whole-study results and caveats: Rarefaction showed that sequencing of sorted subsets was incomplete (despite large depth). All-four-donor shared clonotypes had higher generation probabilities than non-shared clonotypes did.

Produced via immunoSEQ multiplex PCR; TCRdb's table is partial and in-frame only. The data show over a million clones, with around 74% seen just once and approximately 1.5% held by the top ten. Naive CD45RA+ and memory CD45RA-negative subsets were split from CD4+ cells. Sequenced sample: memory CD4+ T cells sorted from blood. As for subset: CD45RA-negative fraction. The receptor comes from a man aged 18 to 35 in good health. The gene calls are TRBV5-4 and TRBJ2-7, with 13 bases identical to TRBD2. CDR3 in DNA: TGTGCCAGCAGCCCGGGACTAGCGGGGCCTCTTACGTCGCAGTACTTC. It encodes CASSPGLAGPLTSQYF.